This entry lists 7 T cell receptor beta chains sequenced from one sample in a study of vaccination effects on CD4 cells after COVID-19. Their antigens are not known. Generated by immunoSEQ multiplex PCR, the TCRdb table keeps only in-frame clones and is missing some. The table has roughly 59,000 clones, around four fifths seen once. Before any sequencing was done, the ViraFEST assay used viral peptide pools to expand antigen-specific CD4+ T cells. After more than 9 days in culture, the CD4+ T cells were isolated. The participants, recipients of two vaccine doses, got either BNT162b2 or mRNA-1273. The sequencing used CD4+ T cells from PBMCs cultured with HCoV-OC43 spike peptides, collected after COVID-19 vaccination. The sample's subset: HCoV-OC43 spike overlapping peptide pool stimulation. These receptor sequences come from a human donor who received a COVID-19 vaccine.

The chain couples TRBV11-2 to TRBJ2-5, with D unclear. Germline values: CDR1 SGHAT, CDR2 FQNNGV. The CDR3 has 14 amino acids. V was trimmed by 2 bases and J by 4 bases, leaving 11 bases between them. CDR3 sequence (DNA): TGTGCCAGCAGCTTACGGAGTAACACAGAGACCCAGTACTTC. Its translation: CASSLRSNTETQYF.

This chain links TRBV27 with TRBJ2-3; TRBD2 matches at 10 bases. The CDR3 has 16 amino acids. CDR1 is MNHEY, CDR2 SMNVEV, per germline (reference sequence). The junction had 1 base not matched to a gene; V was cut back by 1 base and J by 0 bases. Here the CDR3 reads CASSLYSGGSTDTQYF. The CDR3 DNA reads TGTGCCAGCAGTTTATATAGCGGGGGGAGCACAGATACGCAGTATTTT.

This clone has just one count. The gene calls are TRBV6-5 and TRBJ1-5; no reliable D call. Germline assignment: CDR1 MNHEY and CDR2 SVGAGI. V lost 2 bases and J 0 bases, leaving 5 bases between the germline ends. The CDR3 loop spans 14 amino acids. The CDR3 DNA sequence: TGTGCCAGCAGTTACGACCGTAGCAATCAGCCCCAGCATTTT. Translation gives CASSYDRSNQPQHF.

The gene calls are TRBV18 and TRBJ2-2, with D perhaps matching TRBD1 (6 bases). V was trimmed by 2 bases and J by 1 base, leaving 11 bases between them. The CDR3 is made up of 16 amino acids. Germline values: CDR1 KGHSH, CDR2 LQKENI. CDR3 nucleotides: TGTGCCAGCTCACCAAGAGGGACACAGAACACCGGGGAGCTGTTTTTT. It codes for CASSPRGTQNTGELFF. The full variable domain, rest sourced from reference TRBV18 and TRBJ2-2, is NAGVMQNPRHLVRRRGQEARLRCSPMKGHSHVYWYRQLPEEGLKFMVYLQKENIIDESGMPKERFSAEFPKEGPSILRIQQVVRGDSAAYFCASSPRGTQNTGELFFGEGSRLTVL.

This clone appeared a few times. This chain uses TRBV14 with TRBJ1-6; a possible D gene is TRBD1 (6 bases). This CDR3 comprises 16 residues. V dropped 3 bases and J dropped 6 bases, with 15 bases sitting between them. The V gene's germline CDR1 is SGHDN and CDR2 FVKESK. This CDR3 reads CASSQTRGALNSPLHF. CDR3 DNA: TGTGCCAGCAGCCAGACCCGGGGGGCACTTAATTCACCCCTCCACTTT.

V and J are TRBV7-3 and TRBJ2-6, with TRBD1 matching over 11 bases. Per germline, CDR1 SGHTA and CDR2 FQGTGA. Trimming cost V 5 bases and J 0 bases; bases outside gene matches: 9. The CDR3 runs to 19 residues. CDR3 sequence: CASSTTGTGGRSGANVLTF. CDR3 bases: TGTGCCAGCAGCACCACCGGGACAGGGGGACGCTCTGGGGCCAACGTCCTGACTTTC.

The gene calls are TRBV11-3 and TRBJ2-1; no reliable D call. This CDR3 region has 13 residues. Trimming removed 3 bases at V and 8 bases at J, with 11 bases between. CDR1 is SGHNT, CDR2 YENEEA, per germline. The CDR3 spells CASSFDRSDEQFF. DNA of the CDR3: TGTGCCAGCAGCTTCGATCGGAGCGATGAGCAGTTCTTC.